These 20 T cell receptor beta chains were all obtained from the same sample, sequenced in a study of molecular identifiers for immune sequencing clone quantification. Via MiXCR, TCRdb re-called the PCR reads, giving one row per CDR3 protein. The sample holds around 82,000 distinct CDR3 sequences, roughly 19% seen once. The sequenced material came from naive CD8+ T cells from blood, with Jurkat cell RNA spiked in. Regarding subset: FACS-sorted CD8+CD4-CCR7+CD45RA+ naive T cells. The receptors shown here come from a human donor in good health. Some libraries in this study had Jurkat cell RNA spiked in.

The genes are TRBV12-3 or TRBV12-4 and TRBJ1-6; D remains ambiguous. The CDR3 is 15 amino acids. Deletions cut 1 base from V and 10 bases from J, with 14 bases between. The CDR3 coding sequence is TGTGCCAGCAGTTTAGGGCACGCGGCTAGGTCACCCCTCCACTTT. Amino acid sequence: CASSLGHAARSPLHF.

To note about this clonotype: This sequence may be a read error, since a much larger clone differs from it by one base. The V gene is TRBV7-2, the J gene TRBJ2-1, with D unresolved. CDR1 SGHTA and CDR2 FQGNSA come from the germline V gene. The CDR3 covers 13 residues. CDR3 sequence reads: CASSLVEWNEPFF. The CDR3 bases are TGTGCCAGCAGCTTAGTAGAGTGGAATGAGCCGTTCTTC.

This clonotype was recorded many times. The chain is built from TRBV11-2 and TRBJ2-2; either TRBD1 or TRBD2 may supply D (5 bases each). V lost 3 bases and J lost 6, with 14 bases in between. From germline, CDR1 is SGHAT and CDR2 FQNNGV. This CDR3 spans 15 amino acids. Here the CDR3 reads CASSFRGLTAGELFF. The CDR3 DNA reads as TGTGCCAGCAGCTTTCGGGGCTTGACGGCCGGGGAGCTGTTTTTT.

Concerning this clonotype: One junction end disagrees with the germline gene, perhaps due to a read error. This sequence joins TRBV28 and TRBJ2-5; 10 bases agree with TRBD1. This CDR3 has 14 amino acids. Germline V gene data show CDR1 as MDHEN and CDR2 as SYDVKM. CDR3 DNA sequence: TGTGCCAGCAGTGCCCGGGACAGGGGAGACACCCAGTACTTT. Translation gives CASSARDRGDTQYF.

This clonotype was found a few times. The chain employs TRBV27 and TRBJ2-7; 10 bases line up with TRBD1. V lost 5 bases, J lost 2 bases, and 6 bases stayed unmatched. This CDR3 is 15 amino acids long. Germline loops: CDR1 MNHEY, CDR2 SMNVEV (reference sequence). CDR3 sequence (DNA): TGTGCCAGCAGTCTCACCGGGACAGGGGCCTACGAGCAGTACTTC. It codes for CASSLTGTGAYEQYF.

Concerning this clonotype itself: At one end, the junction sequence differs from germline, possibly due to a read error. This chain connects TRBV29-1 to TRBJ2-3; the match to TRBD1 covers 9 bases. Germline V gene data show CDR1 as SQVTM and CDR2 as ANQGSEA. The CDR3 consists of 15 residues. The CDR3 DNA is TGCAGCGTTGAAGATTGGGGACAGGGTCCAGATACGCAGTGTTTT. It is translated as CSVEDWGQGPDTQCF.

About this clonotype: A read error may be the cause here, since a much bigger clone is one base away. No conserved phenylalanine or tryptophan ends this CDR3, so it is likely a read error. This sequence joins TRBV12-3 or TRBV12-4 and TRBJ2-7; TRBD1 matches at 7 bases. V shed 5 bases and J 7 bases; nucleotides not matched to a gene: 8. The CDR3 contains 13 residues. The CDR3 DNA is TGTGCCAGCAGTCCAGAGGGGGCTTGGGAGCAGTACCTC. Its protein is CASSPEGAWEQYL.

In its sample, this clonotype was seen many times. The chain uses TRBV6-2 or TRBV6-3 and TRBJ2-7; maybe TRBD1 (6 bases). Trimming left V 2 bases short and J 2 bases short, with 10 bases between. Looked up from germline, CDR1 is MNHEY and CDR2 is SVGEGT. The length of the CDR3 is 14 residues. CDR3: CASSYVDSPYEQYF. The CDR3 DNA reads as TGTGCCAGCAGTTACGTGGACAGTCCCTACGAGCAGTACTTC.

A remark on this clonotype: The junction and the germline gene differ at one end; a read error may be behind it. The rearrangement uses TRBV20-1 and TRBJ2-1; TRBD2 might be the D (5 bases). The CDR3 extends over 16 amino acids. Per the germline V gene, CDR1 is DFQATT and CDR2 is SNEGSKA (reference sequence). In nucleotides, the CDR3 is TGCAGTGCTAGCTTTTTTCCGGGGAGCTCCTACGATGAGCAGTTCTTC. Its protein is CSASFFPGSSYDEQFF.

Regarding this clonotype: A read error is possible here, since a much larger clone lies one base away. The chain uses TRBV7-8 and TRBJ2-1; unclear D gene. V was trimmed by 7 bases and J by 16 bases, leaving 17 bases between them. This CDR3 spans 11 amino acids. The germline gives CDR1 SGHVS, CDR2 FQNEAQ. The CDR3 coding sequence is TGTGCCAGCAACTCCGGTCCCAATTTCTTCTTC. This encodes CASNSGPNFFF.

Notes on this clonotype: A much larger clonotype is one base distant, so this may be a read error. V is TRBV7-9 and J is TRBJ2-1; D remains unclear. Germline V gives CDR1 SEHNR, CDR2 FQNEAQ (reference sequence). CDR3 length equals 15 residues. The CDR3 nucleotides are TGTGCCAGCAGCTTCCGCCCGAGCTCCTACAATGGGCAGTTCTTC. It yields the protein CASSFRPSSYNGQFF.

In its sample, this clonotype was seen a few times. The chain joins TRBV7-6 to TRBJ2-5, with 10 bases aligning to TRBD2. J lost 7 bases, V lost 6 bases, and 14 bases had no gene match. CDR3 length: 16 residues. The germline V gene encodes CDR1 SGHVS and CDR2 FNYEAQ. The CDR3 DNA sequence: TGTGCCAGCAGTCCCCTGACTAGCGGGCTGGGCGGGACCCAGTACTTC. Protein product: CASSPLTSGLGGTQYF. Combining the CDR3 with reference TRBV7-6 and TRBJ2-5 gives the whole variable domain GAGVSQSPRYKVTKRGQDVALRCDPISGHVSLYWYRQALGQGPEFLTYFNYEAQQDKSGLPNDRFSAERPEGSISTLTIQRTEQRDSAMYRCASSPLTSGLGGTQYFGPGTRLLVL.

This clonotype was seen only a few times. V gene TRBV7-9 combines with J gene TRBJ2-1; 10 bases are a match to TRBD2. The CDR3 spans 15 residues. Trimming cost V 5 bases and J 7 bases; bases outside gene matches: 8. CDR1 and CDR2 from the germline V gene are SEHNR and FQNEAQ (reference sequence). The CDR3 nucleotides are TGTGCCAGCAGCCACAGCGGGGGGGCTAGAAATGAGCAGTTCTTC. The encoded protein is CASSHSGGARNEQFF.

This clonotype was recorded a few times. This may be a read error, as it is one base from a much larger clone. The chain has TRBV19 and TRBJ2-3; D might be TRBD1 (5 bases). The CDR3 runs to 14 residues. Germline-derived CDR1 and CDR2 are LNHDA and SQIVND (reference sequence). The CDR3: CASSIVSGADAQYF. The CDR3 DNA reads TGTGCCAGTAGTATTGTCAGTGGGGCAGATGCGCAGTATTTT.

Many counts were recorded for this clonotype. The chain joins TRBV28 to TRBJ2-7; D unresolved. This CDR3 comprises 17 residues. Germline lookup yields CDR1 MDHEN and CDR2 SYDVKM. V dropped 4 bases and J dropped 1 base, with 20 bases sitting between them. The chain's CDR3 is CASSSSPPDRGSYEQYF. The CDR3 DNA sequence: TGTGCCAGCAGTTCCTCCCCCCCCGATCGAGGATCCTACGAGCAGTACTTC.

This clonotype was detected ten times or more. The chain uses TRBV7-9 and TRBJ2-2, with a tentative D call TRBD1 (5 bases). Germline V CDR1 and CDR2: SEHNR, FQNEAQ (reference sequence). The CDR3 runs 13 residues. V was pared by 5 bases and J by 4 bases, with 8 bases between. CDR3 in DNA: TGTGCCAGCAGCCCGACAGTCACCGGGGAGCTGTTTTTT. This gives the protein CASSPTVTGELFF.

This clonotype was seen many times. V gene TRBV27 combines with J gene TRBJ1-1; no firm D call. The CDR3 sequence is 14 residues long. CDR1 and CDR2 from the germline V gene are MNHEY and SMNVEV (reference sequence). V was pared by 3 bases and J by 0 bases, with 8 bases between. The CDR3 DNA reads as TGTGCCAGCAGTTTGAGTTCAATGAACACTGAAGCTTTCTTT. Protein product: CASSLSSMNTEAFF.

In its sample, this clonotype was seen many times. The rearrangement joins TRBV9 to TRBJ1-1; 8 positions agree with TRBD1. The length of the CDR3 is 13 residues. CDR1 SGDLS and CDR2 YYNGEE come from the germline V gene. The V and J ends lost 2 bases and 4 bases, in that order; junction bases with no gene match: 1. This chain's CDR3 is CASSVTGVTEAFF. The CDR3 DNA reads as TGTGCCAGCAGCGTGACAGGGGTCACTGAAGCTTTCTTT.

This clonotype was counted ten times or more. The rearrangement links TRBV7-9 to TRBJ1-1, with 8 positions matching TRBD1. This CDR3 has 14 amino acids. The junction had 2 bases not matched to a gene; V was cut back by 4 bases and J by 1 base. Germline V gene lookup returns CDR1 SEHNR and CDR2 FQNEAQ (reference sequence). CDR3 in amino acids: CASSWGQANTEAFF. In DNA, the CDR3 is TGTGCCAGCAGCTGGGGACAGGCGAACACTGAAGCTTTCTTT.

This CDR3 reads CSVLLDGSNQPQHF. The CDR3 coding sequence is TGCAGCGTCCTTTTGGACGGTAGCAATCAGCCCCAGCATTTT. The chain has TRBV29-1 and TRBJ1-5; no clear D gene. The CDR3 sequence is 14 residues long. V lost 6 bases and J 0 bases, leaving 12 bases between the germline ends. CDR1 SQVTM and CDR2 ANQGSEA come from the germline V gene.